Detailed here is one T cell receptor beta chain. What it binds is not known. The data stem from a study of cytomegalovirus exposure and HLA in healthy donors. Looking at the study overall: A later analysis reported the 120 validation repertoires used the same platform as the roughly 670 first-cohort repertoires. Study-wide points: There were a few CMV-associated chains whose specificity for CMV antigens was confirmed in vitro. It was reportedly the case that the classifier diagnosed cytomegalovirus status with high specificity and sensitivity.

The repertoire was sequenced with immunoSEQ multiplex PCR; TCRdb's copy has only in-frame clones and lacks some. The repertoire holds 120,000 or so clones, with around 90% as singletons. This receptor was obtained from a woman under 30 in good health and CMV-seronegative. Sequencing was performed on PBMCs.

This chain's CDR3 is CASSPRGLEDEQYF. In DNA, the CDR3 is TGTGCCAGCAGCCCACGGGGACTAGAGGACGAGCAGTACTTC. This chain links TRBV2 with TRBJ2-7; 8 bases map to TRBD2. The V and J ends lost 6 bases and 5 bases, in that order; junction bases with no gene match: 9. The CDR3 is 14 amino acids. Per the germline V gene, CDR1 is SNHLY and CDR2 is FYNNEI.